A single T cell receptor (beta chain) is shown here with its context. Its specificity is not known. The entry originates in a study of cytomegalovirus exposure and HLA in healthy donors. Study-wide results and limits: The CMV antigen specificity of a few CMV-associated chains was confirmed through in vitro analysis.

The primer mix had 60 Vbeta and 13 Jbeta primers. Profiled with immunoSEQ multiplex PCR; TCRdb holds only in-frame clones, not every one. The table lists some 80,000 clones, around 76% of them singletons, with less than 6.5% in the top ten. The sample comprised PBMCs. The sequence derives from a man between 18 and 35 years old in good health and CMV-seropositive.

The CDR3: CASSTQGVAFF. For the CDR3, the DNA is TGCGCCAGCAGCACCCAAGGGGTGGCGTTCTTC. J is TRBJ2-1 and V is TRBV5-1, with D tentatively TRBD1 (5 bases). V was pared by 4 bases and J by 15 bases, with 14 bases between. CDR3 length equals 11 residues. The germline V gene encodes CDR1 SGHRS and CDR2 YFSETQ.